The text below deals with one TCR beta chain. No antigen is known for it. The CDR3 is 14 residues long. With 0 bases removed from V and 4 bases from J, the gap between germline ends came to 10 bases. Germline V gives CDR1 SGHDT, CDR2 YYEEEE. These data originate in a study of post-analysis software for immune sequencing data. TCR beta cDNA libraries had unique molecular identifiers. The source material, 1 to 10 million T cells, gave rise to 500,000 or so cDNA molecules. TCRdb passed the PCR reads through MiXCR, listing each CDR3 protein once. Of about 770,000 distinct CDR3 sequences in the sample, about 43% were seen once. Study conclusions and caveats: With TRBV5-6, TRBV5-1 and TRBV20-1 included, several TRBV segments were more frequent in patients than in controls. Versus controls, multiple sclerosis patients showed significantly lower diversity (normalized Chao1).

The chain joins TRBV5-6 to TRBJ2-5; no firm D call. The material sequenced was blood. The sequence came from a girl aged 10 to 17 with multiple sclerosis. The CDR3 coding sequence is TGTGCCAGCAGCTTGGCAGGACGAACAGAGACCCAGTACTTC. Translating it yields CASSLAGRTETQYF.